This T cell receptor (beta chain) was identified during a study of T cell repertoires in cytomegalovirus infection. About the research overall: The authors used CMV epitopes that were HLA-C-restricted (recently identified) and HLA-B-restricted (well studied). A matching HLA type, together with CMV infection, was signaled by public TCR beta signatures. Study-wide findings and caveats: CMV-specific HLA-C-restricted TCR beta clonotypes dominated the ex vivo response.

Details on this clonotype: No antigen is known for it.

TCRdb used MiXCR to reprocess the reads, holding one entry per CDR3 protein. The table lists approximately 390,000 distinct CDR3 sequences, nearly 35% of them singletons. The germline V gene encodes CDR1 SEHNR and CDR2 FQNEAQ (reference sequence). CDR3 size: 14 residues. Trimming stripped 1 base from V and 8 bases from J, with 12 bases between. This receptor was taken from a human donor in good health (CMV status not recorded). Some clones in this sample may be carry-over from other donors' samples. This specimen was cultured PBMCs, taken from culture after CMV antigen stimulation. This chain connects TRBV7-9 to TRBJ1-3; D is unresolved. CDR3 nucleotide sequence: TGTGCCAGCAGCTTAGGAGGCTTTAAGGACACCATATATTTT. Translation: CASSLGGFKDTIYF.